This T cell receptor (beta chain) was sequenced for a study of CD8 T cells in ankylosing spondylitis. The CDR3 loop spans 16 amino acids. With 0 bases clipped from V and 10 bases from J, the junction kept 12 bases outside the gene matches. Germline V gene sequence: CDR1 SGHDT, CDR2 YYEEEE. Quantitative molecular-barcoded 5'-RACE generated the TCR beta libraries. A single record per CDR3 protein comes from TCRdb applying MiXCR to the 5' RACE reads. The sample shows approximately 150,000 distinct CDR3 sequences, around 32% of them seen only once. Study results and limitations: As reported, disease-linked clones showed significant enrichment in matched ankylosing spondylitis synovial fluid.

About this clonotype itself: Its antigen is as yet unknown.

This TCR derives from a male donor with ankylosing spondylitis. Input material: synovial fluid, either unsorted or a sorted T cell fraction (not recorded which). J is TRBJ2-1 and V is TRBV5-6; 8 bases are a match to TRBD2. The CDR3 DNA reads as TGTGCCAGCAGCTTGGGGTCCCGGGGGGGCCTCGGGGAGCAGTTCTTC. This encodes CASSLGSRGGLGEQFF.